Shown below are 20 T cell receptor beta chains from a single sample sequenced in a study of identical twins. TCRdb independently ran MiXCR on the 5' RACE reads; one entry per CDR3 protein. The sample lists a few hundred thousand distinct CDR3 sequences; roughly 9% were seen once. What was sequenced was naive T cells sorted from blood. Receptors were obtained from a woman aged 45-65 years in good health.

The sample holds many counts of this clonotype. This sequence joins TRBV7-9 and TRBJ2-1; D not resolved. Between the trimmed V and J ends, which lost 3 bases and 3 bases, there was a span of 6 bases. This CDR3 is 13 amino acids long. From germline, CDR1 is SEHNR and CDR2 FQNEAQ (reference sequence). CDR3: CASSFENYNEQFF. CDR3 in DNA: TGTGCCAGCAGCTTCGAAAACTACAATGAGCAGTTCTTC.

This clonotype was counted between two and nine times. The chain recombines TRBV12-3 or TRBV12-4 with TRBJ2-7; 9 nucleotides line up with TRBD1. The CDR3 is 16 amino acids. V was clipped by 5 bases and J by 3 bases; unmatched bases: 11. The CDR3 nucleotides read TGTGCCAGCAGTCCTCTAGGACAGGGGCTACACTACGAGCAGTACTTC. This encodes CASSPLGQGLHYEQYF.

This chain uses TRBV7-3 with TRBJ2-3; TRBD2 matches 9 bases. The CDR3 is made up of 14 amino acids. Unmatched junction bases numbered 10, after V lost 8 bases and J lost 7 bases. CDR1 and CDR2 (germline): SGHTA, FQGTGA. CDR3 sequence reads: CASSPAGGPNTQYF. CDR3 coding DNA: TGTGCCAGCTCCCCCGCGGGAGGGCCAAATACGCAGTATTTT.

Only a few counts were recorded for this clonotype. The chain recombines TRBV28 with TRBJ2-3, with TRBD2 identical over 9 bases. The V and J ends lost 6 bases and 0 bases, in that order; junction bases with no gene match: 10. Per the germline V gene, CDR1 is MDHEN and CDR2 is SYDVKM. The CDR3 extends over 17 amino acids. CDR3 DNA sequence: TGTGCCAGCAGCATCGTTGGGAGCGGGAGGAGCACAGATACGCAGTATTTT. Its translation: CASSIVGSGRSTDTQYF. Full variable domain (missing parts from reference TRBV28 and TRBJ2-3): DVKVTQSSRYLVKRTGEKVFLECVQDMDHENMFWYRQDPGLGLRLIYFSYDVKMKEKGDIPEGYSVSREKKERFSLILESASTNQTSMYLCASSIVGSGRSTDTQYFGPGTRLTVL.

This clonotype was seen repeatedly, ten times or more. V usage is TRBV12-3 or TRBV12-4 and J usage is TRBJ2-5; no reliable D call. Trimming left V 3 bases short and J 5 bases short, with 7 bases between. This CDR3 contains 12 residues. CDR3 sequence (DNA): TGTGCCAGCAGTTTCTCTGGGGAGACCCAGTACTTC. This codes for CASSFSGETQYF.

This clonotype was observed a handful of times. The V gene is TRBV5-1, the J gene TRBJ1-1; TRBD1 might be the D (6 bases). The V gene's germline CDR1 is SGHRS and CDR2 YFSETQ. The germline V and J ends were trimmed by 4 bases and 0 bases, with 16 bases remaining between them. This CDR3 spans 16 amino acids. The chain's CDR3 is CASSPGQLRLNTEAFF. The CDR3 DNA follows: TGCGCCAGCAGCCCCGGACAGCTAAGGCTGAACACTGAAGCTTTCTTT. The full variable domain, completed using reference TRBV5-1 and TRBJ1-1, is KAGVTQTPRYLIKTRGQQVTLSCSPISGHRSVSWYQQTPGQGLQFLFEYFSETQRNKGNFPGRFSGRQFSNSRSEMNVSTLELGDSALYLCASSPGQLRLNTEAFFGQGTRLTVV.

The V gene is TRBV2, the J gene TRBJ2-5; D not certain. Germline lookup yields CDR1 SNHLY and CDR2 FYNNEI. The CDR3 totals 12 residues. Trimming removed 8 bases at V and 1 base at J, with 8 bases between. CDR3 in amino acids: CASYRGQETQYF. The CDR3 DNA reads TGTGCCAGCTACAGAGGCCAAGAGACCCAGTACTTC.

V is TRBV10-3 and J is TRBJ2-5; unclear D gene. Germline V gene lookup returns CDR1 ENHRY and CDR2 SYGVKD. There are 11 residues in the CDR3. V dropped 2 bases and J dropped 4 bases, with 2 bases sitting between them. The CDR3 coding sequence is TGTGCCATCAGTGAGACAGAGACCCAGTACTTC. The encoded protein is CAISETETQYF.

This clonotype was observed a few times. The V call is TRBV6-2 or TRBV6-3, the J call TRBJ2-7; the D is unclear. CDR1 is MNHEY, CDR2 SVGEGT, per germline. This CDR3 comprises 13 residues. Here the CDR3 DNA reads TGTGCCAGCAGTAACGCTATCTCCGACGAGCAGTACGTC. Amino acids: CASSNAISDEQYV.

This clonotype has ten or more counts. One junction end does not reproduce the germline sequence, and a read error may be involved. This rearrangement joins TRBV19 to TRBJ2-1; D unclear. Germline values: CDR1 LNHDA, CDR2 SQIVND (reference sequence). The CDR3 totals 14 residues. DNA of the CDR3: TGTGCCTGTAGAAGCGAACGCTCCTACAATGAGCAGTTCTTC. It yields the protein CACRSERSYNEQFF.

This clonotype showed up many times. The chain joins TRBV4-1 to TRBJ2-2; 8 bases line up with TRBD1. The V segment lost 1 base and the J segment 4 bases; nucleotides outside the gene matches: 5. The CDR3 has 16 amino acids. CDR1 is MGHRA and CDR2 is YSYEKL in the germline V gene. The chain's CDR3 is CASSQGTGSVTGELFF. The CDR3 DNA sequence: TGCGCCAGCAGCCAAGGGACAGGGTCCGTCACCGGGGAGCTGTTTTTT.

The V call is TRBV29-1, the J call TRBJ2-2, with a possible D match to TRBD1 (6 bases). The CDR3 loop spans 14 amino acids. Between the trimmed V and J ends, which lost 5 bases and 4 bases, there was a span of 14 bases. CDR1 is SQVTM, CDR2 ANQGSEA, per germline. The CDR3 sequence: CSVRGRGGTGELFF. The CDR3, as DNA: TGCAGCGTTAGGGGAAGAGGGGGCACCGGGGAGCTGTTTTTT.

This clonotype was seen a few times. The CDR3 region has the DNA TGCGCCAGCAGCTTGGATGTACGCGGGGAGCTGTTTTTT. Translation gives CASSLDVRGELFF. This chain connects TRBV5-1 to TRBJ2-2; D not certain. V gave up 0 bases and J gave up 7 bases, with 7 bases separating them. CDR3 length: 13 residues. CDR1 and CDR2 from the germline V gene are SGHRS and YFSETQ.

This clonotype was counted a few times. The rearrangement uses TRBV12-3 or TRBV12-4 and TRBJ1-3; no definite D call. The CDR3 consists of 12 residues. Trimming cost V 3 bases and J 7 bases, with 7 bases left between them. CDR3 DNA: TGTGCCAGCAGTTTTTTCCGGAACACCATATATTTT. Translation gives CASSFFRNTIYF.

V usage is TRBV5-1 and J usage is TRBJ2-5; D is unclear. CDR3 length: 13 residues. The ends were cut back, 0 bases at V and 4 bases at J, with 7 bases in the middle. Looked up from germline, CDR1 is SGHRS and CDR2 is YFSETQ. The CDR3 sequence: CASSLVSLETQYF. CDR3 coding DNA: TGCGCCAGCAGCTTGGTCAGCTTAGAGACCCAGTACTTC.

This clonotype showed up just a few times. The chain combines TRBV30 with TRBJ2-5; D may be TRBD2 (5 bases). The V end was cut by 1 base, the J end by 5 bases, with 5 bases between. The germline CDR1 and CDR2 sequences are GTSNPN and SVGIG (reference sequence). The CDR3 runs to 11 residues. CDR3 in amino acids: CAWSGGETQYF. The DNA for the CDR3 is TGTGCCTGGAGTGGAGGGGAGACCCAGTACTTC. Drawing the rest from reference TRBV30 and TRBJ2-5, the complete variable domain is SQTIHQWPATLVQPVGSPLSLECTVEGTSNPNLYWYRQAAGRGLQLLFYSVGIGQISSEVPQNLSASRPQDRQFILSSKKLLLSDSGFYLCAWSGGETQYFGPGTRLLVL.

On this clonotype itself: The junction does not match germline at one end; this may be a read error. This chain joins TRBV10-3 and TRBJ1-1; D is unclear. The CDR3 totals 14 residues. Germline V gives CDR1 ENHRY, CDR2 SYGVKD. CDR3 coding DNA: TGTGCCATCAGTGAGTTCCTCGGGGAAACTGACGCTTTCTTT. The encoded protein is CAISEFLGETDAFF.

This clonotype was detected many times. The rearrangement joins TRBV12-5 to TRBJ2-7; 11 bases are a match to TRBD2. Losses at the gene ends were 8 bases for V and 2 bases for J; bases not matched to a gene: 8. The length of the CDR3 is 15 residues. Germline V gene sequence: CDR1 LGHNT, CDR2 FRNRAP. The CDR3 sequence is CASRKTSGIPYEQYV. CDR3 in DNA: TGTGCTAGTCGCAAGACTAGCGGGATACCCTACGAGCAGTACGTC.

This clonotype was seen many times. A read error may account for a junction end that differs from germline. The V call is TRBV29-1, the J call TRBJ1-2; D is undetermined. The CDR3 is 8 amino acids. Per germline, CDR1 SQVTM and CDR2 ANQGSEA. In nucleotides, the CDR3 is TGCAGCGTTGAGGACGGAAGCTTC. It encodes CSVEDGSF.

The gene calls are TRBV20-1 and TRBJ2-3, with D perhaps being TRBD1 or TRBD2 (6 bases each). The CDR3 contains 14 residues. Germline V gene data show CDR1 as DFQATT and CDR2 as SNEGSKA (reference sequence). V shed 6 bases and J shed 2 bases, with 15 bases lying between them. The chain's CDR3 is CSAKGAGHTDTQYF. CDR3 coding DNA: TGCAGTGCCAAAGGGGCGGGACACACAGATACGCAGTATTTT.